The 32 T cell receptor beta chains listed next were all sequenced from one sample in a study of T cell repertoires in cytomegalovirus infection. TCRdb reprocessed the reads via MiXCR and lists one record per CDR3 protein. The sample contains more than 250,000 distinct CDR3 sequences, around 25% of which appear only once. No cognate antigen is known for these TCRs. The sequencing used cultured PBMCs, collected from culture after CMV antigen stimulation. All receptors derive from a human donor in good health (CMV status not recorded). Some clones in this sample may be carry-over from other donors' samples.

This chain joins TRBV20-1 and TRBJ2-2; D ambiguous. The CDR3 covers 14 residues. Deletions cut 1 base from V and 4 bases from J, with 10 bases between. Germline assignment: CDR1 DFQATT and CDR2 SNEGSKA (reference sequence). CDR3 sequence reads: CSARGQLATGELFF. In nucleotides, the CDR3 is TGCAGTGCTAGAGGGCAGCTCGCCACCGGGGAGCTGTTTTTT.

This chain connects TRBV30 to TRBJ2-1; 14 nucleotides agree with TRBD2. The trim removed 5 bases at V and 0 bases at J, leaving 15 bases unmatched. CDR1 GTSNPN and CDR2 SVGIG come from the germline V gene (reference sequence). This CDR3 has 20 amino acids. CDR3 sequence (DNA): TGTGCCTGGGTCCCCGTTGGACTAGCGGGAGGACCGAGCTCCTACAATGAGCAGTTCTTC. It yields the protein CAWVPVGLAGGPSSYNEQFF.

The chain employs TRBV7-2 and TRBJ2-5; D remains ambiguous. Per germline, CDR1 SGHTA and CDR2 FQGNSA. Trimming took 5 bases from V and 3 from J, leaving 10 bases between them. This CDR3 region has 13 residues. The CDR3 loop reads CASSRVLEETQYF. Here the CDR3 DNA reads TGTGCCAGCAGCCGAGTTCTCGAAGAGACCCAGTACTTC.

This clonotype was detected only a few times. The chain employs TRBV27 and TRBJ2-5; 9 bases align to TRBD2. Germline V lookup: CDR1 MNHEY, CDR2 SMNVEV (reference sequence). J was trimmed by 5 bases and V by 6 bases; bases with no gene match: 1. CDR3 size: 12 residues. CDR3 DNA sequence: TGTGCCAGCAGAGGGACTAGCGAGACCCAGTACTTC. This encodes CASRGTSETQYF.

This clonotype has just a few counts. This CDR3 reads CATSREVSGTGAHEQYF. In DNA form, the CDR3 reads TGTGCCACCAGTCGAGAGGTTTCGGGGACAGGGGCCCACGAGCAGTACTTC. The chain joins TRBV15 to TRBJ2-7, with TRBD1 identical over 10 bases. V gave up 6 bases and J gave up 5 bases; unmatched junction bases: 16. The CDR3 totals 17 residues. CDR1 is LNHNV and CDR2 is YYDKDF in the germline V gene (reference sequence).

This sequence joins TRBV5-1 and TRBJ1-1; D gene uncertain. The CDR3 is 13 amino acids. V was clipped by 6 bases and J by 0 bases, with 9 bases between them. Germline CDR1 SGHRS, CDR2 YFSETQ. Here the CDR3 reads CASTPNLNTEAFF. CDR3 bases: TGCGCCAGCACCCCGAATTTGAACACTGAAGCTTTCTTT.

The CDR3 DNA is TGCGCCAGCAGTCAATCATCGAGACCCAATGAGCAGTTCTTC. This sequence encodes CASSQSSRPNEQFF. The V call is TRBV23-1, the J call TRBJ2-1, with no clear D. TRBV23-1 falls under the ORF class, with uncertain function. Trimming shortened V by 0 bases and J by 6 bases, and 9 bases separated the two germline ends. The CDR3 runs 14 residues.

The sample holds a few counts of this clonotype. This chain's CDR3 is CASSQLGREGEETQYF. CDR3 DNA: TGTGCCAGCAGCCAACTTGGTCGGGAGGGAGAAGAGACCCAGTACTTC. This rearrangement joins TRBV14 to TRBJ2-5, with TRBD2 identical over 8 bases. The CDR3 has 16 residues. J was trimmed by 3 bases and V by 2 bases; bases with no gene match: 8. CDR1 and CDR2 from the germline V gene are SGHDN and FVKESK.

This clonotype was observed a handful of times. J is TRBJ2-3 and V is TRBV27; TRBD2 matches at 14 bases. J lost 1 base, V lost 3 bases, and 9 bases had no gene match. This CDR3 is built from 19 residues. The V gene's germline CDR1 is MNHEY and CDR2 SMNVEV (reference sequence). CDR3 amino acids: CASSFRGTSGRLGTDTQYF. The CDR3 DNA sequence: TGTGCCAGCAGTTTCCGAGGGACTAGCGGGAGACTTGGCACAGATACGCAGTATTTT.

This clonotype was seen repeatedly, ten times or more. The chain uses TRBV7-2 and TRBJ2-7; 12 bases agree with TRBD2. Looked up from germline, CDR1 is SGHTA and CDR2 is FQGNSA. The CDR3 consists of 17 residues. Germline trimming cut 3 bases from V and 7 bases from J; bases unmatched to any gene: 13. CDR3: CASSLGTSGPAGWEQYF. For the CDR3, the DNA is TGTGCCAGCAGCTTGGGGACTAGCGGGCCCGCCGGGTGGGAGCAGTACTTC.

This clonotype came up many times. This rearrangement joins TRBV7-2 to TRBJ1-4; 10 nucleotides match TRBD1. Germline V gene data show CDR1 as SGHTA and CDR2 as FQGNSA. The CDR3 covers 14 residues. Trimming cost V 5 bases and J 7 bases; bases outside gene matches: 4. In DNA, the CDR3 is TGTGCCAGCAGCCCGGACAGGGGGAGTGAAAAACTGTTTTTT. This translates into CASSPDRGSEKLFF. Together with reference TRBV7-2 and TRBJ1-4, the CDR3 gives the full variable domain: GAGVSQSPSNKVTEKGKDVELRCDPISGHTALYWYRQSLGQGLEFLIYFQGNSAPDKSGLPSDRFSAERTGGSVSTLTIQRTQQEDSAVYLCASSPDRGSEKLFFGSGTQLSVL.

This clonotype was counted a few times. The chain combines TRBV28 with TRBJ1-2; D unclear. This CDR3 comprises 13 residues. V gave up 8 bases and J gave up 0 bases, with 10 bases separating them. Germline-derived CDR1 and CDR2 are MDHEN and SYDVKM. The CDR3 DNA follows: TGTGCCAGCTTCACCTTACCTAACTATGGCTACACCTTC. Protein sequence: CASFTLPNYGYTF.

This clonotype showed up many times. The chain combines TRBV7-2 with TRBJ2-6; D gene unclear. Trimming cost V 8 bases and J 4 bases, with 9 bases left between them. CDR3 length equals 13 residues. Germline V gene sequence: CDR1 SGHTA, CDR2 FQGNSA. CDR3 DNA: TGTGCCAGCCTCCGGCCCGGGGCCAACGTCCTGACTTTC. It translates to CASLRPGANVLTF.

V is TRBV10-3 and J is TRBJ2-1; D may be TRBD1 (5 bases). This CDR3 spans 14 amino acids. V lost 6 bases to trimming and J lost 7 bases, with 16 bases between them. Germline assignment: CDR1 ENHRY and CDR2 SYGVKD. CDR3 nucleotide sequence: TGTGCCATCAGGCTGACAGACAGTATGAATGAGCAGTTCTTC. Translated, it gives CAIRLTDSMNEQFF.

In its sample, this clonotype was seen a few times. The chain combines TRBV6-2 or TRBV6-3 with TRBJ2-1, with TRBD2 matching over 12 bases. CDR1 and CDR2 (germline): MNHEY, SVGEGT. V lost 2 bases and J lost 7; bases outside the gene matches: 9. This CDR3 comprises 17 residues. The CDR3, as DNA: TGTGCCAGCAGTTACGCAGATTTTGGACTAGCGGGAAATGAGCAGTTCTTC. Protein sequence: CASSYADFGLAGNEQFF.

V gene TRBV5-1 combines with J gene TRBJ1-2; 9 bases fit TRBD1. V lost 4 bases to trimming and J lost 2 bases; unmatched junction nucleotides: 9. Per germline, CDR1 SGHRS and CDR2 YFSETQ. CDR3 length equals 16 residues. CDR3 in DNA: TGCGCCAGCAGCGGCGGGACAGGGTCTCGAAACTATGGCTACACCTTC. It is translated as CASSGGTGSRNYGYTF.

The V gene is TRBV6-6, the J gene TRBJ1-2; 9 nucleotides agree with TRBD1. Germline V gene lookup returns CDR1 MNHNY and CDR2 SVGAGI (reference sequence). This CDR3 spans 17 amino acids. V was pared by 7 bases and J by 4 bases, with 16 bases of the junction left unmatched. CDR3 in amino acids: CASNLEQGAKLSYGYTF. CDR3 DNA: TGTGCCAGCAATTTGGAACAGGGGGCTAAATTGAGCTATGGCTACACCTTC.

The chain employs TRBV11-3 and TRBJ2-3; TRBD2 matches 11 bases. V shed 5 bases, J shed 2 bases, and the junction held 6 bases outside the gene matches. The germline CDR1 and CDR2 sequences are SGHNT and YENEEA. The CDR3 has 16 residues. The CDR3 region has the DNA TGTGCCAGCAGCCGGTGGACTAGCGGGTCCACAGATACGCAGTATTTT. Translating gives CASSRWTSGSTDTQYF.

This clonotype has only a few counts. V usage is TRBV28 and J usage is TRBJ2-2; D gene unclear. Trimming left V 1 base short and J 0 bases short, with 12 bases between. The CDR3 has 17 residues. CDR1 MDHEN and CDR2 SYDVKM come from the germline V gene. CDR3 protein: CASSLSRTVANTGELFF. The CDR3 DNA is TGTGCCAGCAGTTTATCCAGGACCGTTGCGAACACCGGGGAGCTGTTTTTT.

This clonotype was observed a handful of times. The chain has TRBV10-2 and TRBJ2-2; TRBD1 agrees at 7 bases. Germline CDR1 is WSHSY and CDR2 is SAAADI. The CDR3 runs to 17 residues. V trimming: 8 bases; J trimming: 1 base; junction bases outside the gene matches: 13. The CDR3 loop reads CASRHKTGTVNTGELFF. As DNA, the CDR3 is TGCGCCAGCCGTCATAAAACCGGGACAGTGAACACCGGGGAGCTGTTTTTT.

The rearrangement joins TRBV6-5 to TRBJ1-1; a possible D gene is TRBD1 (5 bases). Trimming pared 3 bases from V and 3 bases from J, leaving 14 bases between. CDR1 is MNHEY, CDR2 SVGAGI, per germline. There are 15 residues in the CDR3. The CDR3 loop is CASSYRSPRDTEAFF. The DNA for the CDR3 is TGTGCCAGCAGTTATCGCTCTCCCAGGGACACTGAAGCTTTCTTT.

The genes are TRBV6-1 and TRBJ2-7; a possible D gene is TRBD2 (6 bases). Germline CDR1 reads MNHNS; CDR2 reads SASEGT. V was pared by 10 bases and J by 4 bases, with 20 bases between. This CDR3 is built from 14 residues. CDR3 amino acids: CATHGGSGIYEQYV. The CDR3 nucleotides read TGTGCCACCCACGGGGGATCAGGAATTTACGAGCAGTACGTC.

The table lists this clonotype with a count of one. The chain is built from TRBV7-2 and TRBJ2-1, with 7 bases identical to TRBD2. The CDR3 is made up of 16 amino acids. The V and J ends lost 4 bases and 2 bases, in that order; junction bases with no gene match: 8. Germline V CDR1 and CDR2: SGHTA, FQGNSA. The CDR3, as DNA: TGTGCCAGCAGCTCGCTCAGCGGGGCAACCTACAATGAGCAGTTCTTC. Translated: CASSSLSGATYNEQFF.

This clonotype was picked up many times. The gene calls are TRBV7-9 and TRBJ1-1; D not resolved. Germline loops: CDR1 SEHNR, CDR2 FQNEAQ (reference sequence). The CDR3 covers 13 residues. The V and J ends lost 1 base and 4 bases respectively, with 7 bases between them. The CDR3 spells CASSLEQLTEAFF. For the CDR3, the DNA is TGTGCCAGCAGCTTAGAACAGCTCACTGAAGCTTTCTTT.

This clonotype was counted once. J is TRBJ2-3 and V is TRBV6-8, with D perhaps TRBD1 (6 bases). Deletions cut 7 bases from V and 4 bases from J, with 12 bases between. Germline loops: CDR1 MNHGY, CDR2 SAAAGT. The CDR3 has 13 amino acids. CDR3 nucleotide sequence: TGTGCCAGCAACTTTGCAGGGGCAGATACGCAGTATTTT. It encodes CASNFAGADTQYF.

This clonotype was counted between two and nine times. The chain links TRBV27 to TRBJ2-5, with 10 bases aligning to TRBD2. The V and J ends lost 2 bases and 5 bases, in that order; junction bases with no gene match: 11. This CDR3 is built from 17 residues. CDR1 is MNHEY and CDR2 is SMNVEV in the germline V gene (reference sequence). The CDR3 DNA follows: TGTGCCAGCAGTTTAGGTGCTAGCGGGAGTAATTCGGAGACCCAGTACTTC. Protein sequence: CASSLGASGSNSETQYF.

This clonotype was counted between two and nine times. V and J are TRBV19 and TRBJ2-3, with a possible D match to TRBD1 (6 bases). Germline-derived CDR1 and CDR2 are LNHDA and SQIVND (reference sequence). The length of the CDR3 is 18 residues. The V end was cut by 4 bases, the J end by 0 bases, with 20 bases between. This CDR3 reads CASSNPINRVASTDTQYF. The CDR3 DNA is TGTGCCAGTAGTAACCCTATTAACAGGGTTGCTAGCACAGATACGCAGTATTTT.

The chain carries TRBV19 and TRBJ2-1; D is perhaps TRBD2 (6 bases). The length of the CDR3 is 14 residues. CDR1 is LNHDA, CDR2 SQIVND, per germline (reference sequence). The germline V and J ends were trimmed by 9 bases and 5 bases, with 17 bases remaining between them. CDR3 protein: CARRSSETNNEQFF. The CDR3, as DNA: TGTGCCAGACGCTCTAGCGAGACAAACAATGAGCAGTTCTTC.

This clonotype turned up a few times. The chain joins TRBV10-3 to TRBJ2-3; D is undetermined. CDR3 length: 13 residues. Germline V CDR1 and CDR2: ENHRY, SYGVKD. V was pared by 4 bases and J by 6 bases, with 11 bases between. In DNA, the CDR3 is TGTGCCATCAGTGGGAGTGTTTCGGATACGCAGTATTTT. This codes for CAISGSVSDTQYF.

This clonotype came up a few times. CDR3 DNA sequence: TGTGCCAGCAGTTTCGCACCCATGAGGGGTACGGAGGGCTACACCTTC. Its protein is CASSFAPMRGTEGYTF. This chain uses TRBV27 with TRBJ1-2; D is possibly TRBD1 (5 bases). V was trimmed by 3 bases and J by 8 bases, leaving 22 bases between them. Per the germline V gene, CDR1 is MNHEY and CDR2 is SMNVEV (reference sequence). This CDR3 contains 16 residues.

The chain combines TRBV12-3 or TRBV12-4 with TRBJ1-5; D unresolved. The CDR3 runs 15 residues. V was pared by 5 bases and J by 4 bases, with 15 bases between. In DNA, the CDR3 is TGTGCCAGCAGTCTCGGAGCATCAATAAATCAGCCCCAGCATTTT. Translating it yields CASSLGASINQPQHF.

This clonotype was seen only a few times. The chain employs TRBV29-1 and TRBJ2-2; D is uncertain. CDR3 length: 12 amino acids. V lost 1 base to trimming and J lost 2 bases, with 2 bases between them. In germline, CDR1 is SQVTM, CDR2 ANQGSEA. The CDR3 region has the DNA TGCAGCGTTGAAGTTAACACCGGGGAGCTGTTTTTT. This codes for CSVEVNTGELFF.